The 3 T cell receptor beta chains listed next were all sequenced from one sample in a study of blood T cell repertoires in COVID-19. Only in-frame clones appear in the TCRdb table, and some are missing; sequencing was by immunoSEQ multiplex PCR. The table shows fewer than 250,000 clones, with about 80% occurring only once. Material: peripheral blood. The origin of the receptors is a woman between 35 and 50 years old with active or convalescent COVID-19.

The rearrangement uses TRBV7-2 and TRBJ1-4; D perhaps matches TRBD1 (6 bases). Germline CDR1 is SGHTA and CDR2 is FQGNSA. The CDR3 is 16 residues long. V was clipped by 5 bases and J by 6 bases, with 19 bases between them. CDR3 in amino acids: CASSTSRGGVYEKLFF. For the CDR3, the DNA is TGTGCCAGCAGCACATCGCGGGGGGGCGTATATGAAAAACTGTTTTTT.

This chain links TRBV4-3 with TRBJ2-3; a possible D gene is TRBD2 (6 bases). V lost 1 base and J lost 9, with 11 bases in between. The CDR3 totals 13 residues. The germline gives CDR1 LGHNA, CDR2 YSLEER. This chain's CDR3 is CASSQATGGTQYF. The CDR3 DNA is TGCGCCAGCAGCCAAGCGACTGGGGGGACGCAGTATTTT.

V usage is TRBV27 and J usage is TRBJ1-4; D unclear. The CDR3 length is 13 residues. The germline V gene encodes CDR1 MNHEY and CDR2 SMNVEV (reference sequence). V lost 4 bases and J 7 bases, leaving 10 bases between the germline ends. The CDR3 region is CASSSGRFEKLFF. DNA for the CDR3: TGTGCCAGCAGTTCAGGTCGGTTTGAAAAACTGTTTTTT.